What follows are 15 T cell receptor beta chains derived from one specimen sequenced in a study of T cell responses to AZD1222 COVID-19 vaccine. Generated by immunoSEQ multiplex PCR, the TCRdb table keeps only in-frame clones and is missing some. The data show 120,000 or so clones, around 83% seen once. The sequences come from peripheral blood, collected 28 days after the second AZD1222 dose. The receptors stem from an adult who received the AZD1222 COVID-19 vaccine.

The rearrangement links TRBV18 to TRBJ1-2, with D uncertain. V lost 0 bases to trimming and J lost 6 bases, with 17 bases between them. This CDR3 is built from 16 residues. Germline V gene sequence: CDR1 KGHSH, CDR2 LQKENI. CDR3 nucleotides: TGTGCCAGCTCACCACCCGAACTCGACCACTTCCATGGCTACACCTTC. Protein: CASSPPELDHFHGYTF.

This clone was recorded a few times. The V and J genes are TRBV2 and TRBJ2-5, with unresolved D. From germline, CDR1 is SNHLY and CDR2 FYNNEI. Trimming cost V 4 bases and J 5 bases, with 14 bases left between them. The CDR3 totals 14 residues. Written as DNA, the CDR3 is TGTGCCAGCAGTGCCCTCAAAAGTTCTGAGACCCAGTACTTC. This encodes CASSALKSSETQYF.

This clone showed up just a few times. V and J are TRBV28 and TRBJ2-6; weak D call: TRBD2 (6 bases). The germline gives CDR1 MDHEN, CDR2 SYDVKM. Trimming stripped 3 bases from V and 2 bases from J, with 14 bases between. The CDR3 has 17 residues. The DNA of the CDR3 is TGTGCCAGCAGTTTCCAGAGGGCGGGGACTGGGGCCAACGTCCTGACTTTC. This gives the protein CASSFQRAGTGANVLTF.

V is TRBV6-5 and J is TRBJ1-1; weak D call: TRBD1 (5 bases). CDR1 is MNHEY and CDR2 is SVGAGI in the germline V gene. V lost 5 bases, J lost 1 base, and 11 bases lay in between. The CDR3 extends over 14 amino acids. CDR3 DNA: TGTGCCAGCAGTCCGGGACTGACGAACACTGAAGCTTTCTTT. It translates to CASSPGLTNTEAFF.

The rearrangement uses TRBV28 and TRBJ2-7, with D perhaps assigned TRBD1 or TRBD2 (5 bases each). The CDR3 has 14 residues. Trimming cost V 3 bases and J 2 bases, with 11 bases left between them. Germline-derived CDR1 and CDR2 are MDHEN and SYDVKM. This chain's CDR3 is CASSFLGVPYEQYF. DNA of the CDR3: TGTGCCAGCAGTTTCCTGGGGGTCCCCTACGAGCAGTACTTC.

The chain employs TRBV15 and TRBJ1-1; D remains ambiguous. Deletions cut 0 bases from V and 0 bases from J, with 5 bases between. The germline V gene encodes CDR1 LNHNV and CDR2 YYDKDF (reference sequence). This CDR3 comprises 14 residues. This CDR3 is CATSREGMNTEAFF. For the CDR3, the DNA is TGTGCCACCAGCAGAGAGGGAATGAACACTGAAGCTTTCTTT.

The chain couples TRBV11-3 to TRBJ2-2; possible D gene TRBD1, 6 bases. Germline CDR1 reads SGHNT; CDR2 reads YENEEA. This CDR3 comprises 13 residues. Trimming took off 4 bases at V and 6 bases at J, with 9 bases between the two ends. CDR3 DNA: TGTGCCAGCAGCTCCACAGGGCCCGGGGAGCTGTTTTTT. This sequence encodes CASSSTGPGELFF.

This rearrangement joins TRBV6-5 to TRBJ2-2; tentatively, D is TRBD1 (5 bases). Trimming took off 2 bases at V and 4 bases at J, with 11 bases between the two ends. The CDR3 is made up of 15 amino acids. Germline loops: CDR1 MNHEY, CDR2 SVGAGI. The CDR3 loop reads CASSYQGMGTGELFF. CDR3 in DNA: TGTGCCAGCAGTTACCAGGGAATGGGCACCGGGGAGCTGTTTTTT.

CDR3 amino acids: CASSPTRYYGYTF. DNA of the CDR3: TGTGCCAGCAGCCCAACTAGATACTATGGCTACACCTTC. This chain connects TRBV14 to TRBJ1-2; D remains unclear. Germline-derived CDR1 and CDR2 are SGHDN and FVKESK. CDR3 length: 13 residues. Trimming removed 4 bases at V and 3 bases at J, with 9 bases between. Full variable domain (missing parts from reference TRBV14 and TRBJ1-2): EAGVTQFPSHSVIEKGQTVTLRCDPISGHDNLYWYRRVMGKEIKFLLHFVKESKQDESGMPNNRFLAERTGGTYSTLKVQPAELEDSGVYFCASSPTRYYGYTFGSGTRLTVV.

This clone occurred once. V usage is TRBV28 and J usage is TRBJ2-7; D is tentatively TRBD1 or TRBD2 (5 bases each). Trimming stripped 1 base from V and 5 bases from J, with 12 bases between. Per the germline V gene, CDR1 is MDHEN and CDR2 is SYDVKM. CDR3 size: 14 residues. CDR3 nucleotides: TGTGCCAGCAGTTTATCTTTGGGGACGAACGAGCAGTACTTC. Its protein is CASSLSLGTNEQYF.

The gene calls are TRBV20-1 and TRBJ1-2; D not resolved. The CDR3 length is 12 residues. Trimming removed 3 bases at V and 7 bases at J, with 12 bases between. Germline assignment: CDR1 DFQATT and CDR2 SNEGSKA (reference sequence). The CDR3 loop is CSASSLVFGYTF. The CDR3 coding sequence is TGCAGTGCTAGTTCCCTCGTGTTTGGCTACACCTTC.

The CDR3: CASSLGPPNMNTEAFF. CDR3 nucleotide sequence: TGTGCCAGCAGCTTAGGGCCCCCAAACATGAACACTGAAGCTTTCTTT. This rearrangement joins TRBV7-9 to TRBJ1-1; D is unclear. Germline V lookup: CDR1 SEHNR, CDR2 FQNEAQ (reference sequence). The ends were cut back, 1 base at V and 0 bases at J, with 12 bases in the middle. This CDR3 contains 16 residues.

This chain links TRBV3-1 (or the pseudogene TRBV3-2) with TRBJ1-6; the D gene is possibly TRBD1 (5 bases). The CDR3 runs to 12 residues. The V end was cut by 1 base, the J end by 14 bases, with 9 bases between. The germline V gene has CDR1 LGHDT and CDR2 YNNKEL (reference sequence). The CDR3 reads CASSQVGGTLHF. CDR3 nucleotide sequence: TGTGCCAGCAGCCAAGTCGGGGGAACCCTCCACTTT.

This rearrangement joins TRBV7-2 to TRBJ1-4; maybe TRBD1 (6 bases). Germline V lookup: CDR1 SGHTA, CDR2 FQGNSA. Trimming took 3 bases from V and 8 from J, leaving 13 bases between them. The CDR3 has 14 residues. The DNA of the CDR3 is TGTGCCAGCAGCTTGGACAGAAAGGGGGAAAAACTGTTTTTT. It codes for CASSLDRKGEKLFF.

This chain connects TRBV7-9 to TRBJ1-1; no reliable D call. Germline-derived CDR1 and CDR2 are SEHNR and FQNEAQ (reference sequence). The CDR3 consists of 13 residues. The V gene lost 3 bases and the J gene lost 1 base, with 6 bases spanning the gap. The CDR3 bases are TGTGCCAGCAGCTTTTGGGAGAACACTGAAGCTTTCTTT. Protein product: CASSFWENTEAFF.